Shown below are 18 T cell receptor beta chains from a single sample sequenced in a study of T cells in localized non-small cell lung cancer (dated by TCRdb to between 2020 and 2021). Receptor libraries were prepared by the immunoSEQ multiplex PCR assay. TCRdb took this table from immuneACCESS and kept in-frame rearrangements with V and J called. Such tables lack part of the clones; where checked against another copy, unresolved V genes explain under half of the gap, and the rest is unexplained. The sample has about 2,800 clones on record, 20% to 30% of them singletons. The ten largest clones capture 10% to 15% of the sample. The material was normal lung tissue next to the tumor, obtained before any cancer treatment. These receptor sequences come from a male donor at least 60 years old with stage II lung adenocarcinoma.

This clone turned up a few times. This rearrangement joins TRBV19 to TRBJ2-1, with TRBD1 as a possible D gene (6 bases). CDR1 and CDR2 from the germline V gene are LNHDA and SQIVND (reference sequence). Trimming removed 3 bases at V and 5 bases at J, with 11 bases between. This CDR3 has 14 residues. CDR3 sequence: CASSMGAGDNEQFF. The DNA of the CDR3 is TGTGCCAGTAGTATGGGGGCCGGGGACAATGAGCAGTTCTTC.

V usage is TRBV6-8 and J usage is TRBJ2-1, with 7 bases matching TRBD1. J lost 4 bases, V lost 5 bases, and 8 bases had no gene match. There are 15 residues in the CDR3. Per germline, CDR1 MNHGY and CDR2 SAAAGT. This CDR3 reads CASSKDRDVYNEQFF. CDR3 sequence (DNA): TGTGCCAGCAGTAAAGACAGGGACGTTTACAATGAGCAGTTCTTC.

This clone was seen a handful of times. The chain is built from TRBV12-5 and TRBJ2-7; no clear D. The germline V gene has CDR1 LGHNT and CDR2 FRNRAP. Trimming took 2 bases from V and 12 from J, leaving 14 bases between them. The CDR3 spans 12 residues. This CDR3 reads CASGLPRSTRYF. CDR3 in DNA: TGTGCTAGTGGTTTGCCCCGCTCAACGCGGTACTTC. The full variable domain, its missing parts supplied by reference TRBV12-5 and TRBJ2-7, is DARVTQTPRHKVTEMGQEVTMRCQPILGHNTVFWYRQTMMQGLELLAYFRNRAPLDDSGMPKDRFSAEMPDATLATLKIQPSEPRDSAVYFCASGLPRSTRYFGPGTRLTVT.

V gene TRBV5-1 combines with J gene TRBJ2-3; tentative D call: TRBD1 (5 bases). This CDR3 contains 16 residues. V lost 4 bases and J 0 bases, leaving 15 bases between the germline ends. Looked up from germline, CDR1 is SGHRS and CDR2 is YFSETQ. The CDR3 region is CASSPGHRISTDTQYF. CDR3 coding DNA: TGCGCCAGCAGCCCCGGACACCGTATTAGCACAGATACGCAGTATTTT.

V gene TRBV29-1 combines with J gene TRBJ1-3; tentative D call: TRBD1 (6 bases). The V gene's germline CDR1 is SQVTM and CDR2 ANQGSEA. CDR3 length: 16 amino acids. V dropped 0 bases and J dropped 0 bases, with 12 bases sitting between them. CDR3 region: CSVEEGTPVSGNTIYF. CDR3 sequence (DNA): TGCAGCGTTGAAGAAGGGACACCTGTCTCTGGAAACACCATATATTTT.

The chain is built from TRBV5-1 and TRBJ1-2; TRBD1 agrees at 9 bases. Germline V gene lookup returns CDR1 SGHRS and CDR2 YFSETQ. The CDR3 totals 17 residues. Trimming cost V 0 bases and J 5 bases; bases outside gene matches: 11. In DNA, the CDR3 is TGCGCCAGCAGCTTGGGATCCCCGGGACAGGGCTTTTATGGCTACACCTTC. Residues: CASSLGSPGQGFYGYTF.

The chain combines TRBV7-1 with TRBJ1-4; perhaps TRBD1 as D (5 bases). TRBV7-1 is identified as an open reading frame with a role that is uncertain. This CDR3 spans 13 amino acids. V lost 4 bases, J lost 5 bases, and 8 bases lay in between. As DNA, the CDR3 is TGTGCCAGCAGCTGGACAATAAATGAAAAACTGTTTTTT. This gives the protein CASSWTINEKLFF.

By proportion, this clone is medium-sized. CDR3 sequence reads: CASSPSSSANEQYF. For the CDR3, the DNA is TGTGCCAGCAGCCCTAGCTCTTCCGCTAACGAGCAGTACTTC. The chain recombines TRBV6-8 with TRBJ2-7; D possibly corresponds to TRBD2 (5 bases). The CDR3 consists of 14 residues. Germline-derived CDR1 and CDR2 are MNHGY and SAAAGT. The V and J ends lost 6 bases and 5 bases respectively, with 17 bases between them.

This rearrangement joins TRBV1 to TRBJ1-2; the table assigns TRBD1, which was not confirmed against the DNA. TRBV1 is given as a pseudogene. CDR3 length: 17 residues. As DNA, the CDR3 is TGCGCCAGCAGCCAAGGGGGACAGGGACTTCTTAACTATGGCTACACCTTC. Translated: CASSQGGQGLLNYGYTF.

The table lists this clone with a few counts. V gene TRBV19 combines with J gene TRBJ1-1; 8 positions agree with TRBD1. Per germline, CDR1 LNHDA and CDR2 SQIVND (reference sequence). V gave up 7 bases and J gave up 0 bases; unmatched junction bases: 4. There are 14 residues in the CDR3. The CDR3 sequence: CASIRTGMNTEAFF. In nucleotides, the CDR3 is TGTGCCAGTATCCGGACAGGGATGAACACTGAAGCTTTCTTT.

By share of the sample, this clone is medium-sized (0.01 to 0.1%). V is TRBV6-8 and J is TRBJ2-1, with D tentatively TRBD1 or TRBD2 (5 bases each). CDR1 is MNHGY and CDR2 is SAAAGT in the germline V gene. The CDR3 is 15 residues long. V lost 6 bases and J 7 bases, leaving 19 bases between the germline ends. This CDR3 reads CASRGRDGPMNEQFF. The CDR3 DNA follows: TGTGCCAGCAGAGGACGGGACGGCCCAATGAATGAGCAGTTCTTC.

This clone is labeled medium-sized. V gene TRBV11-3 combines with J gene TRBJ2-2; either TRBD1 or TRBD2 may supply D (5 bases each). The CDR3 has 15 residues. The V end lost 4 bases, the J end lost 2 bases, and 11 bases lay between the germline ends. Germline V gives CDR1 SGHNT, CDR2 YENEEA. This CDR3 reads CASSSRDGNTGELFF. CDR3 sequence (DNA): TGTGCCAGCAGCTCCCGGGACGGAAACACCGGGGAGCTGTTTTTT.

This CDR3 is CASAKRGSKSTDTQYF. In DNA form, the CDR3 reads TGTGCCAGCGCTAAGCGGGGCAGTAAAAGCACAGATACGCAGTATTTT. The rearrangement links TRBV2 to TRBJ2-3; 7 nucleotides line up with TRBD2. Trimming removed 8 bases from V and 0 bases from J; junction bases left unmatched: 11. The CDR3 totals 16 residues. Per the germline V gene, CDR1 is SNHLY and CDR2 is FYNNEI.

This clone was seen more than once but under ten times. V is TRBV29-1 and J is TRBJ1-1; tentatively, D is TRBD1 (6 bases). Germline lookup yields CDR1 SQVTM and CDR2 ANQGSEA. The V and J ends lost 6 bases and 0 bases respectively, with 11 bases between them. The CDR3 loop spans 13 amino acids. The CDR3 loop is CSVATGLNTEAFF. The CDR3 coding sequence is TGCAGCGTCGCAACAGGGTTGAACACTGAAGCTTTCTTT.

The chain combines TRBV11-3 with TRBJ2-3; 7 bases fit TRBD2. Germline trimming cut 2 bases from V and 3 bases from J; bases unmatched to any gene: 5. Germline CDR1 reads SGHNT; CDR2 reads YENEEA. The CDR3 runs 15 residues. The CDR3 DNA reads TGTGCCAGCAGCTTATTGGGGGAGGGGACAGATACGCAGTATTTT. Residues: CASSLLGEGTDTQYF.

This clone occurred a few times. The CDR3 DNA reads as TGTGCCAGCAGAAGGGATGTGGAGCAGTTCTTC. Translation: CASRRDVEQFF. The chain employs TRBV6-7 and TRBJ2-1; D unresolved. TRBV6-7 is annotated as an ORF whose role is uncertain. CDR3 length: 11 amino acids. Deletions cut 6 bases from V and 10 bases from J, with 10 bases between.

The rearrangement joins TRBV10-2 to TRBJ2-3, with D tentatively TRBD1 (5 bases). V lost 2 bases to trimming and J lost 3 bases, with 12 bases between them. Looked up from germline, CDR1 is WSHSY and CDR2 is SAAADI. This CDR3 is built from 15 residues. Here the CDR3 reads CASSEPGQGTDTQYF. CDR3 nucleotides: TGCGCCAGCAGTGAGCCAGGGCAAGGGACAGATACGCAGTATTTT.

This chain links TRBV11-3 with TRBJ1-2, with TRBD1 as a possible D gene (5 bases). From germline, CDR1 is SGHNT and CDR2 YENEEA. V lost 1 base and J 8 bases, leaving 14 bases between the germline ends. The CDR3 length is 14 residues. CDR3 bases: TGTGCCAGCAGCTTAGGCGATAAGGGGAGGGGCTACACCTTC. It yields the protein CASSLGDKGRGYTF.